This T cell receptor beta chain was sequenced in a study of shared clonotypes between healthy human individuals. Overall study results and limits: Of the naive CD4 clonotypes, roughly 5% were shared across a few donors. Limited genetic and exposure-history diversity came from having few donors.

The protocol was immunoSEQ multiplex PCR, while the TCRdb copy is restricted to in-frame clones and leaves out a portion. The sample records some 1 million clones, roughly 75% being singletons. CDR3 size: 16 residues. With V trimmed by 4 bases and J by 7 bases, 13 bases remained unmatched. The germline V gene encodes CDR1 MNHNS and CDR2 SASEGT. Donors were healthy HIV-negative adults without recent acute infections or vaccinations. CD45RA-negative memory and CD45RA+ naive subsets were split from the CD4+ cells. As regards this clone: Its specificity is not known.

The receptor's source is a young man in good health. Material for sequencing was memory CD4+ T cells sorted from blood. As for subset: CD45RA-negative fraction. The V gene is TRBV6-1, the J gene TRBJ2-1, with TRBD1 matching over 7 bases. The CDR3 region is CASSAGPGQNSNEQFF. The CDR3 nucleotides are TGTGCCAGCAGTGCAGGACCGGGACAGAACAGTAATGAGCAGTTCTTC.